These 27 T cell receptor beta chains were all obtained from the same sample, sequenced in a study of shared clonotypes between healthy human individuals. The data were produced by immunoSEQ multiplex PCR, yet TCRdb's version contains in-frame clones alone and is incomplete. The top ten hold approximately 12% of the sample, which has roughly 510,000 clones, 60% to 80% seen once. The material sequenced was PBMCs. The receptors stem from a woman in her thirties or forties in good health. Some clones in this sample may be carry-over from other donors' samples.

Note on this clone: A far larger clone differs by one base, so this is likely a read error. Other DNA sequences in this sample translate to the same CDR3. This rearrangement joins TRBV6-1 to TRBJ1-1; D is ambiguous. Germline loops: CDR1 MNHNS, CDR2 SASEGT. The length of the CDR3 is 13 residues. The ends were cut back, 6 bases at V and 4 bases at J, with 12 bases in the middle. CDR3 nucleotides: TGTGCCAGCAGGGATACGGGAGGCACTGAAGCTTTCTTT. Encoded protein: CASRDTGGTEAFF.

The chain links TRBV11-2 to TRBJ2-7; TRBD2 matches 11 bases. From germline, CDR1 is SGHAT and CDR2 FQNNGV. CDR3 length: 16 residues. J gave up 1 base and V 5 bases, and 7 bases lay outside the gene matches. The CDR3 protein is CASSPPPSGRSYEQYF. CDR3 bases: TGTGCCAGCAGCCCACCACCTAGCGGGAGGTCCTACGAGCAGTACTTC.

This clone has a single count. The chain couples TRBV19 to TRBJ1-2, with a weak D call TRBD1 (6 bases). The CDR3 sequence is 15 residues long. The V gene's germline CDR1 is LNHDA and CDR2 SQIVND (reference sequence). Trimming pared 2 bases from V and 1 base from J, leaving 11 bases between. The CDR3 reads CASSITAGDNYGYTF. For the CDR3, the DNA is TGTGCCAGTAGTATAACTGCAGGGGATAACTATGGCTACACCTTC.

The chain joins TRBV4-1 to TRBJ2-7, with a possible D match to TRBD2 (6 bases). The length of the CDR3 is 15 residues. V gave up 4 bases and J gave up 5 bases, with 18 bases separating them. CDR1 is MGHRA, CDR2 YSYEKL, per germline. The CDR3 DNA follows: TGCGCCAGCAGCCTATCGGGGACTTCTGGGGACGAGCAGTACTTC. Encoded protein: CASSLSGTSGDEQYF.

J is TRBJ2-2 and V is TRBV15, with 9 bases that match TRBD2. Germline trimming cut 2 bases from V and 5 bases from J; bases unmatched to any gene: 0. The CDR3 spans 14 residues. Germline V gene lookup returns CDR1 LNHNV and CDR2 YYDKDF (reference sequence). In nucleotides, the CDR3 is TGTGCCACCAGCAGACTAGCGGGGACCGGGGAGCTGTTTTTT. It is translated as CATSRLAGTGELFF.

J is TRBJ1-4 and V is TRBV2, with D unresolved. The CDR3 is 14 amino acids. CDR1 and CDR2 from the germline V gene are SNHLY and FYNNEI. With 1 base removed from V and 4 bases from J, the gap between germline ends came to 7 bases. CDR3 nucleotide sequence: TGTGCCAGCAGTGAAGACCGATTTAATGAAAAACTGTTTTTT. It translates to CASSEDRFNEKLFF.

This clone was counted ten times or more. This chain uses TRBV30 with TRBJ1-1, with D uncertain. V lost 1 base and J lost 5, with 11 bases in between. The CDR3 loop spans 13 amino acids. CDR1 GTSNPN and CDR2 SVGIG come from the germline V gene (reference sequence). CDR3 in DNA: TGTGCCTGGAGTGAGATAGCGGAGACTGAAGCTTTCTTT. It yields the protein CAWSEIAETEAFF.

This chain joins TRBV7-8 and TRBJ2-5, with TRBD2 identical over 13 bases. With 4 bases clipped from V and 3 bases from J, the junction kept 2 bases outside the gene matches. The germline V gene encodes CDR1 SGHVS and CDR2 FQNEAQ. The CDR3 covers 15 residues. The CDR3 protein is CASSSGLAGEETQYF. The CDR3 DNA sequence: TGTGCCAGCAGCTCAGGACTAGCGGGAGAAGAGACCCAGTACTTC.

Worth noting for this clone: The junction differs from germline at one of its ends, possibly a read error. The chain recombines TRBV7-9 with TRBJ2-1; 10 nucleotides match TRBD2. Germline-derived CDR1 and CDR2 are SEHNR and FQNEAQ (reference sequence). The CDR3 is made up of 14 amino acids. The chain's CDR3 is CTSSLSAGGDEQFF. For the CDR3, the DNA is TGTACCAGCAGCTTGTCAGCGGGGGGGGATGAGCAGTTCTTC.

This clone was picked up many times. Here the CDR3 reads CASSFDRVGAKNIQYF. The DNA for the CDR3 is TGTGCCAGCAGCTTTGACAGGGTGGGAGCCAAAAACATTCAGTACTTC. The genes are TRBV7-2 and TRBJ2-4; 7 bases align to TRBD1. This CDR3 is 16 amino acids long. V lost 3 bases to trimming and J lost 0 bases; unmatched junction nucleotides: 5. Germline CDR1 is SGHTA and CDR2 is FQGNSA.

A note on this clone: This same CDR3 is encoded by further DNA sequences in the sample. The CDR3 reads CAISEGRGQGQPQHF. DNA for the CDR3: TGTGCCATCAGTGAGGGAAGGGGGCAGGGTCAGCCCCAGCATTTT. The chain is built from TRBV10-3 and TRBJ1-5; 7 bases are shared with TRBD1. Germline V lookup: CDR1 ENHRY, CDR2 SYGVKD. The CDR3 consists of 15 residues. The V gene end was trimmed by 2 bases and the J gene end by 6 bases; junction bases not matched to a gene: 7.

The chain links TRBV15 to TRBJ1-1; no definite D call. The CDR3 runs 13 residues. Germline V CDR1 and CDR2: LNHNV, YYDKDF (reference sequence). Trimming left V 3 bases short and J 1 base short, with 6 bases between. The CDR3 nucleotides read TGTGCCACCAGCAGTCAGAGGAACACTGAAGCTTTCTTT. This codes for CATSSQRNTEAFF.

This CDR3 is CAWSTASDTQYF. The CDR3 bases are TGTGCCTGGAGTACCGCCTCAGATACGCAGTATTTT. The chain carries TRBV30 and TRBJ2-3; D is undetermined. The germline gives CDR1 GTSNPN, CDR2 SVGIG (reference sequence). CDR3 length equals 12 residues. V was trimmed by 2 bases and J by 4 bases, leaving 7 bases between them.

This chain uses TRBV11-2 with TRBJ2-2; 7 nucleotides agree with TRBD1. V gave up 8 bases and J gave up 0 bases; unmatched junction bases: 9. The CDR3 has 16 residues. The germline gives CDR1 SGHAT, CDR2 FQNNGV. The CDR3 DNA follows: TGTGCCAGCTTAAACCTAGGACAGGCGAACACCGGGGAGCTGTTTTTT. This sequence encodes CASLNLGQANTGELFF.

The V call is TRBV9, the J call TRBJ2-2; 10 bases are a match to TRBD1. The ends lost 3 bases at V and 3 bases at J; junction bases unmatched: 5. CDR1 is SGDLS, CDR2 YYNGEE, per germline. There are 16 residues in the CDR3. As DNA, the CDR3 is TGTGCCAGCAGCGCCCTGACAGGGGGCGACACCGGGGAGCTGTTTTTT. This translates into CASSALTGGDTGELFF. The variable domain in full, with the rest retrieved from reference TRBV9 and TRBJ2-2, is DSGVTQTPKHLITATGQRVTLRCSPRSGDLSVYWYQQSLDQGLQFLIQYYNGEERAKGNILERFSAQQFPDLHSELNLSSLELGDSALYFCASSALTGGDTGELFFGEGSRLTVL.

This chain uses TRBV19 with TRBJ1-5; 7 nucleotides match TRBD1. The V segment lost 1 base and the J segment 6 bases; nucleotides outside the gene matches: 9. Germline V gives CDR1 LNHDA, CDR2 SQIVND (reference sequence). The CDR3 totals 16 residues. In DNA form, the CDR3 reads TGTGCCAGTAGTATAGTAAGGGACAGTCAAAGTCAGCCCCAGCATTTT. Encoded protein: CASSIVRDSQSQPQHF.

This sequence joins TRBV5-5 and TRBJ2-2; D might be TRBD1 (5 bases). Germline CDR1 is SGHKS and CDR2 is YYEKEE (reference sequence). The CDR3 runs 16 residues. The germline V and J ends were trimmed by 0 bases and 6 bases, with 15 bases remaining between them. CDR3 in amino acids: CASSLEGVRSPGELFF. As DNA, the CDR3 is TGTGCCAGCAGCTTGGAAGGGGTCAGATCACCCGGGGAGCTGTTTTTT.

The rearrangement joins TRBV19 to TRBJ2-2; D could derive from TRBD1 or TRBD2 (5 bases each). V was shortened by 8 bases and J by 0 bases, with 16 bases between the two germline ends. CDR1 is LNHDA, CDR2 SQIVND, per germline (reference sequence). CDR3 length equals 16 residues. The CDR3, as DNA: TGTGCCAGTTGGGACGGTGGGCACGCGAACACCGGGGAGCTGTTTTTT. Encoded protein: CASWDGGHANTGELFF.

V gene TRBV7-2 combines with J gene TRBJ2-3; tentatively, D is TRBD2 (6 bases). CDR1 is SGHTA and CDR2 is FQGNSA in the germline V gene. The CDR3 consists of 15 residues. Trimming pared 3 bases from V and 6 bases from J, leaving 16 bases between. This CDR3 is CASSFLGLLADTQYF. The CDR3 coding sequence is TGTGCCAGCAGCTTTTTGGGACTGCTGGCCGATACGCAGTATTTT. The whole variable domain, remainder taken from reference TRBV7-2 and TRBJ2-3, is GAGVSQSPSNKVTEKGKDVELRCDPISGHTALYWYRQSLGQGLEFLIYFQGNSAPDKSGLPSDRFSAERTGGSVSTLTIQRTQQEDSAVYLCASSFLGLLADTQYFGPGTRLTVL.

The chain joins TRBV5-1 to TRBJ2-2; 9 bases line up with TRBD1. Germline values: CDR1 SGHRS, CDR2 YFSETQ. The V segment lost 4 bases and the J segment 6 bases; nucleotides outside the gene matches: 7. The length of the CDR3 is 15 residues. As DNA, the CDR3 is TGCGCCAGCAGCCAGGGGACAGGGAGGGCCGGGGAGCTGTTTTTT. It is translated as CASSQGTGRAGELFF.

This clone was picked up a small number of times. CDR3 sequence (DNA): TGTGCCAGCAGCCCGACAGATCCCCCTGACGAGCAGTACTTC. This encodes CASSPTDPPDEQYF. This chain links TRBV6-4 with TRBJ2-7; D might be TRBD1 (5 bases). Trimming shortened V by 6 bases and J by 5 bases, and 17 bases separated the two germline ends. This CDR3 comprises 14 residues. Per the germline V gene, CDR1 is MRHNA and CDR2 is SNTAGT.

V and J are TRBV18 and TRBJ2-2; the D gene could be TRBD1 or TRBD2 (5 bases each). CDR1 and CDR2 from the germline V gene are KGHSH and LQKENI. The CDR3 is made up of 16 amino acids. V was clipped by 3 bases and J by 5 bases, with 16 bases between them. As DNA, the CDR3 is TGTGCCAGCTCACCCCGGGACCCGCGAAGAACCGGGGAGCTGTTTTTT. It specifies CASSPRDPRRTGELFF.

CDR3 sequence (DNA): TGTGCCAGCAGCTTTTTAGCGGGAGTTCCGAATGAGCAGTTCTTC. Its protein product is CASSFLAGVPNEQFF. The J gene is TRBJ2-1, the V gene TRBV11-2, with 9 bases that match TRBD2. J lost 7 bases, V lost 3 bases, and 7 bases had no gene match. This CDR3 is built from 15 residues. Germline-derived CDR1 and CDR2 are SGHAT and FQNNGV.

The genes are TRBV6-4 and TRBJ2-5, with 7 bases aligning to TRBD2. The J call may be wrong; the DNA end is better matched by TRBJ2-7. CDR3 length equals 15 residues. Germline CDR1 is MRHNA and CDR2 is SNTAGT. Written as DNA, the CDR3 is TGTGCCAGCAGTGAAAGTAGCGGGCATGGCTACGAGCAGTACTTC. This translates into CASSESSGHGYEQYF.

The CDR3 is CAGQGQGRSNEQFF. The CDR3 coding sequence is TGTGCCGGCCAGGGACAGGGACGTTCCAATGAGCAGTTCTTC. The J gene is TRBJ2-1, the V gene TRBV18, with TRBD1 identical over 9 bases. V was pared by 11 bases and J by 6 bases, with 11 bases of the junction left unmatched. This CDR3 has 14 residues. Germline V CDR1 and CDR2: KGHSH, LQKENI. The complete variable domain, with remaining parts taken from reference TRBV18 and TRBJ2-1, reads NAGVMQNPRHLVRRRGQEARLRCSPMKGHSHVYWYRQLPEEGLKFMVYLQKENIIDESGMPKERFSAEFPKEGPSILRIQQVVRGDSAAYFCAGQGQGRSNEQFFGPGTRLTVL.

With regard to this clone: The junction and the germline gene differ at one end; a read error may be behind it. This chain joins TRBV30 and TRBJ2-2, with a weak D call TRBD2 (5 bases). Looked up from germline, CDR1 is GTSNPN and CDR2 is SVGIG (reference sequence). The CDR3 covers 15 residues. In DNA, the CDR3 is TGTGCCTGGAGCGACGGACTTTGGTGCCACCGGGGAGCTGTTTTT. Its translation is CAWSDGLWCHRGAVF. The whole variable domain, filled in from reference TRBV30 and TRBJ2-2, reads SQTIHQWPATLVQPVGSPLSLECTVEGTSNPNLYWYRQAAGRGLQLLFYSVGIGQISSEVPQNLSASRPQDRQFILSSKKLLLSDSGFYLCAWSDGLWCHRGAVFGEGSRLTVL.

V gene TRBV5-6 combines with J gene TRBJ2-7, with 8 bases lining up with TRBD1. The CDR3 is 13 amino acids. The germline gives CDR1 SGHDT, CDR2 YYEEEE. V was pared by 6 bases and J by 7 bases, with 9 bases of the junction left unmatched. The CDR3: CASNQDRAGEQYF. CDR3 bases: TGTGCCAGCAACCAGGACAGGGCTGGTGAGCAGTACTTC.